This TCR beta chain appears in the sequencing data of a study of blood T cell repertoires in COVID-19. Between the trimmed V and J ends, which lost 6 bases and 0 bases, there was a span of 10 bases. The CDR3 is 14 residues long. CDR1 and CDR2 (germline): SGHTS, YDEGEE. Method: immunoSEQ multiplex PCR; TCRdb's copy keeps in-frame clones and lacks some. This sample has 350,000 or so clones, with around nine tenths found just once. The chain recombines TRBV5-8 with TRBJ2-1; D perhaps matches TRBD2 (6 bases). The TCR originated in a woman aged 25 to 39 who had been exposed to COVID-19. The sequenced sample was PBMCs or T cells enriched from blood (not recorded which). The CDR3 nucleotides are TGTGCCAGCACCCCGCGGGACTCCTACAATGAGCAGTTCTTC. This translates into CASTPRDSYNEQFF.